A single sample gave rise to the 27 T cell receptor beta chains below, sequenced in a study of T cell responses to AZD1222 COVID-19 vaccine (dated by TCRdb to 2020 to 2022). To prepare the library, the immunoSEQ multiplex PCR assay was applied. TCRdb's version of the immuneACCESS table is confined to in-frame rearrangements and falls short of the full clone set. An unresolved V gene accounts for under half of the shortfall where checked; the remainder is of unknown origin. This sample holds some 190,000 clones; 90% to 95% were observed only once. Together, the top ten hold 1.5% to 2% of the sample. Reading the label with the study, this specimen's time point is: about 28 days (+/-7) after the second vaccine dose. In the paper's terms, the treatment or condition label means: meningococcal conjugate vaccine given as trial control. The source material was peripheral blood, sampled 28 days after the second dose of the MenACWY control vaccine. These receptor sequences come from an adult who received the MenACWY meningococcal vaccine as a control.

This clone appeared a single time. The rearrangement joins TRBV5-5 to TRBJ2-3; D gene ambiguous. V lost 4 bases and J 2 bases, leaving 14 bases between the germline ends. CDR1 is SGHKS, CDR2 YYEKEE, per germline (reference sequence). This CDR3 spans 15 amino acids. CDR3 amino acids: CASSPQQQPTDTQYF. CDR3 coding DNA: TGTGCCAGCAGCCCCCAACAGCAACCCACAGATACGCAGTATTTT.

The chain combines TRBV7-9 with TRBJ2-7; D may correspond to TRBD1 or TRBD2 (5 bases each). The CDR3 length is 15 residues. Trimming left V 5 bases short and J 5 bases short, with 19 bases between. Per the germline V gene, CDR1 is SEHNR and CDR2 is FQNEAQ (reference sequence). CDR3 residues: CASSPTSPRDHEQYF. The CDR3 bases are TGTGCCAGCAGCCCCACCAGTCCCAGGGACCACGAGCAGTACTTC.

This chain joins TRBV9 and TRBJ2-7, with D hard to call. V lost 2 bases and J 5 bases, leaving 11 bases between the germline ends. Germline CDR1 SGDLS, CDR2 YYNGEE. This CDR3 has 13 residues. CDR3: CASSVSSVHEQYF. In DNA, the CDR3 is TGTGCCAGCAGCGTGTCTAGTGTTCACGAGCAGTACTTC. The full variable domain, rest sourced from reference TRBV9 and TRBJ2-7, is DSGVTQTPKHLITATGQRVTLRCSPRSGDLSVYWYQQSLDQGLQFLIQYYNGEERAKGNILERFSAQQFPDLHSELNLSSLELGDSALYFCASSVSSVHEQYFGPGTRLTVT.

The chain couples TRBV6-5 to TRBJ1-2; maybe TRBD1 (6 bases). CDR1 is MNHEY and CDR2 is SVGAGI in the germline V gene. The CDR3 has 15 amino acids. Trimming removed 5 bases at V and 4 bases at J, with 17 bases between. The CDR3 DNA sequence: TGTGCCAGCAGTACCACGGGGGGCAACTTCTATGGCTACACCTTC. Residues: CASSTTGGNFYGYTF.

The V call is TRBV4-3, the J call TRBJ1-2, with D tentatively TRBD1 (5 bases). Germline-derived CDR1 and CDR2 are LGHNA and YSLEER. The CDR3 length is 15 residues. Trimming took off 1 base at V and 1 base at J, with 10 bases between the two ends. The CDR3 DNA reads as TGCGCCAGCAGCCAAGGCAGGGCCAATAACTATGGCTACACCTTC. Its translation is CASSQGRANNYGYTF.

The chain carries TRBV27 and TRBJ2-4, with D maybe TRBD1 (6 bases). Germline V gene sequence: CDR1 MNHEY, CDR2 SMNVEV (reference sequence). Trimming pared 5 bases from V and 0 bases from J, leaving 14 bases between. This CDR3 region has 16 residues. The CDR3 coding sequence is TGTGCCAGCAGTAGCGCAGGGGCTGTAGCCAAAAACATTCAGTACTTC. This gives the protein CASSSAGAVAKNIQYF.

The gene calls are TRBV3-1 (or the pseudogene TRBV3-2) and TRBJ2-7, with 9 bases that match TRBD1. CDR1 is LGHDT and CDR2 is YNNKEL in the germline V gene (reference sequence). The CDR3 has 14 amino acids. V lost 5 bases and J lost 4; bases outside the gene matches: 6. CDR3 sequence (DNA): TGTGCCAGCAGCGGACAGGGGAATTTTTACGAGCAGTACTTC. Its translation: CASSGQGNFYEQYF.

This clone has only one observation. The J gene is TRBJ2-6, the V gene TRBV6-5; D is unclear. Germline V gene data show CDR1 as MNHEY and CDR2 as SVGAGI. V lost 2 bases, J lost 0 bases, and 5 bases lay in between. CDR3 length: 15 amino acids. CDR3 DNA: TGTGCCAGCAGTTACGAAAGCTCTGGGGCCAACGTCCTGACTTTC. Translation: CASSYESSGANVLTF.

CDR3 residues: CASSTRGQGSFYEQYF. Here the CDR3 DNA reads TGTGCCAGCAGTACTAGGGGGCAGGGTAGTTTCTACGAGCAGTACTTC. The chain recombines TRBV28 with TRBJ2-7, with 7 bases lining up with TRBD1. J lost 3 bases, V lost 5 bases, and 13 bases had no gene match. The CDR3 contains 16 residues. The germline V gene encodes CDR1 MDHEN and CDR2 SYDVKM.

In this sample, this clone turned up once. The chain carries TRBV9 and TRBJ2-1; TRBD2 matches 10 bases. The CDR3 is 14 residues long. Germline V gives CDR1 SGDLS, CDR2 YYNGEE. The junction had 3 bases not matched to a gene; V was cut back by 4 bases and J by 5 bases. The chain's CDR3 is CASSPGLADNEQFF. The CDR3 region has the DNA TGTGCCAGCAGCCCTGGACTAGCGGACAATGAGCAGTTCTTC.

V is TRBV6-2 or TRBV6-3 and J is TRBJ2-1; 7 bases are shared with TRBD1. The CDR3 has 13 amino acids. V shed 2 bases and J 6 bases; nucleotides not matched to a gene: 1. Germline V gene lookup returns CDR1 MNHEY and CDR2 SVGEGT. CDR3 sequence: CASSYRDSNEQFF. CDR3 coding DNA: TGTGCCAGCAGTTACCGGGACAGCAATGAGCAGTTCTTC.

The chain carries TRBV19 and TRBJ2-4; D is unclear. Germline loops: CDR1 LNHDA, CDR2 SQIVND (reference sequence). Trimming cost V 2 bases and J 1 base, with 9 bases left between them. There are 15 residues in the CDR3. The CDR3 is CASSIKGRAKNIQYF. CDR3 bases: TGTGCCAGTAGTATAAAGGGAAGGGCCAAAAACATTCAGTACTTC.

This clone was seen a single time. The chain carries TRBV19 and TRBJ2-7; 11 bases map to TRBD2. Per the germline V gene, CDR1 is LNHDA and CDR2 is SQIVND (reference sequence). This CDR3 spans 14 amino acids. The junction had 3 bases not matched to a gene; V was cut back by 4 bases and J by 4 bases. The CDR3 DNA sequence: TGTGCCAGTAGTACAATAGCGGGAGGGTACGAGCAGTACTTC. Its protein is CASSTIAGGYEQYF.

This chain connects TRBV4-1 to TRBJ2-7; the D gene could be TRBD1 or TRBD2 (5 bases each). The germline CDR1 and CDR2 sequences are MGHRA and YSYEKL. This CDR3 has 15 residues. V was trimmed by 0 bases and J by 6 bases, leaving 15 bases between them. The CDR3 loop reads CASSQDLSPGAEQYF. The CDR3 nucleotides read TGCGCCAGCAGCCAAGATCTGAGCCCCGGGGCCGAGCAGTACTTC.

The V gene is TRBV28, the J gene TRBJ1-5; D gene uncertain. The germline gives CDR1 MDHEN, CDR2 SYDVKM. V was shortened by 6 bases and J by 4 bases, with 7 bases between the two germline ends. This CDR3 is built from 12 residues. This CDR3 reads CASSTGNQPQHF. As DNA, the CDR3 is TGTGCCAGCAGCACTGGAAATCAGCCCCAGCATTTT.

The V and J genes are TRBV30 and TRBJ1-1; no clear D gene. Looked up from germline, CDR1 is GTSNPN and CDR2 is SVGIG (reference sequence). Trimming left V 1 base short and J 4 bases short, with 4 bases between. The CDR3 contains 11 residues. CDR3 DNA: TGTGCCTGGAGTGAGGTCACTGAAGCTTTCTTT. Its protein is CAWSEVTEAFF.

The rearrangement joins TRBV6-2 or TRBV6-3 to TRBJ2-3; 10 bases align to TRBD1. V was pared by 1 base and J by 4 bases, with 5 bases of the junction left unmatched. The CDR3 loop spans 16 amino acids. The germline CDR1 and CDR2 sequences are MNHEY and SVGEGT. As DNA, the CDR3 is TGTGCCAGCAGTTACTTGGACAGGGGGTTCGCAGATACGCAGTATTTT. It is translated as CASSYLDRGFADTQYF.

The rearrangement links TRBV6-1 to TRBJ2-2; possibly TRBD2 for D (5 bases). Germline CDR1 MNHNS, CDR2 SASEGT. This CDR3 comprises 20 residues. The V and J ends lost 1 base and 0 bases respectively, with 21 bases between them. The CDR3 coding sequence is TGTGCCAGCAGTGAAGTAGGAGGAAAAAGGGTCGGATCGAACACCGGGGAGCTGTTTTTT. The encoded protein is CASSEVGGKRVGSNTGELFF.

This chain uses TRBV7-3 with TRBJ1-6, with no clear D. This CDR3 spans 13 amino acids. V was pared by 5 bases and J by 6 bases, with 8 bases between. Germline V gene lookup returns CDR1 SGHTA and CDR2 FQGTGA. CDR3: CASSLDGNSPLHF. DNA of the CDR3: TGTGCCAGCAGCCTCGACGGTAATTCACCCCTCCACTTT. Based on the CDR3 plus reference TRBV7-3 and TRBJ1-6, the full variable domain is GAGVSQTPSNKVTEKGKYVELRCDPISGHTALYWYRQSLGQGPEFLIYFQGTGAADDSGLPNDRFFAVRPEGSVSTLKIQRTERGDSAVYLCASSLDGNSPLHFGNGTRLTVT.

As DNA, the CDR3 is TGCAGCGTTGAAGGGGGGCGACTAGCGGGAGGTCCTTACAATGAGCAGTTCTTC. It specifies CSVEGGRLAGGPYNEQFF. The genes are TRBV29-1 and TRBJ2-1; 13 bases agree with TRBD2. Germline V gives CDR1 SQVTM, CDR2 ANQGSEA. The CDR3 extends over 18 amino acids. V dropped 1 base and J dropped 4; count of bases not matched to a gene: 10.

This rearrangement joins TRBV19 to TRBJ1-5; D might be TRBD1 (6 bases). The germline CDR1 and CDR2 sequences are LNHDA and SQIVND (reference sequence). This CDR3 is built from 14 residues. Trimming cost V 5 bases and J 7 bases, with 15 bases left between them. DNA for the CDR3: TGTGCCAGTAGTGAGGGGGGCTTGTGGCAGCCCCAGCATTTT. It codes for CASSEGGLWQPQHF.

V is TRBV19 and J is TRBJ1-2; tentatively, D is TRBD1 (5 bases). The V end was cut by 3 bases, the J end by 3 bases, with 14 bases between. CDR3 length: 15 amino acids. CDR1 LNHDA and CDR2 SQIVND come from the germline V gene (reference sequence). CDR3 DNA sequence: TGTGCCAGTAGTATCCTGAGGGGTTTGTACTATGGCTACACCTTC. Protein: CASSILRGLYYGYTF. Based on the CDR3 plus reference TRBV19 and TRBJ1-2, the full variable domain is DGGITQSPKYLFRKEGQNVTLSCEQNLNHDAMYWYRQDPGQGLRLIYYSQIVNDFQKGDIAEGYSVSREKKESFPLTVTSAQKNPTAFYLCASSILRGLYYGYTFGSGTRLTVV.

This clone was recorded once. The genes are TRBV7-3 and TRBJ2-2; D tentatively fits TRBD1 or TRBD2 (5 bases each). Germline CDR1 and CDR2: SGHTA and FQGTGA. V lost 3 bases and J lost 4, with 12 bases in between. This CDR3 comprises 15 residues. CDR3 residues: CASSLFGGGTGELFF. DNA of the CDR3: TGTGCCAGCAGCTTGTTTGGGGGTGGCACCGGGGAGCTGTTTTTT.

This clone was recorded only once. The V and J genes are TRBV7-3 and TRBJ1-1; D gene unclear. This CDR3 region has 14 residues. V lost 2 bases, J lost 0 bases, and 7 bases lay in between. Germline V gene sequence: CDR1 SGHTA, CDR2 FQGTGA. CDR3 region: CASSLGGLNTEAFF. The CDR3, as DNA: TGTGCCAGCAGCTTAGGAGGCTTGAACACTGAAGCTTTCTTT.

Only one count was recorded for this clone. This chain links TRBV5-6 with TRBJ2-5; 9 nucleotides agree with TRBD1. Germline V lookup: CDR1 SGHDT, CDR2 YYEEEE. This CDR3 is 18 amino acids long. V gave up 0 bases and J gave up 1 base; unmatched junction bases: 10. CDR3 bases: TGTGCCAGCAGCTTGGCCGGGACAGGGAAACCCCTCCAAGAGACCCAGTACTTC. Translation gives CASSLAGTGKPLQETQYF.

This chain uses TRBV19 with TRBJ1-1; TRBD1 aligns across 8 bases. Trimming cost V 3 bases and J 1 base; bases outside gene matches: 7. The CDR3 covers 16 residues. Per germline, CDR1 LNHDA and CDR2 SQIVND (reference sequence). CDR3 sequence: CASSIPGQGGNTEAFF. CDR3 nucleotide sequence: TGTGCCAGTAGTATCCCCGGACAGGGCGGGAACACTGAAGCTTTCTTT.

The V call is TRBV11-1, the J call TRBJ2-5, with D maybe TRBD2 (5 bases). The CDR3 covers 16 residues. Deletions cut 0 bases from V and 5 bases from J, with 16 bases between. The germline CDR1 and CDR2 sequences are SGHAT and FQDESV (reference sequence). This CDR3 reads CASSLARDSLGETQYF. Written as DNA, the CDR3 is TGTGCCAGCAGCTTAGCCCGGGATTCTCTGGGTGAGACCCAGTACTTC.